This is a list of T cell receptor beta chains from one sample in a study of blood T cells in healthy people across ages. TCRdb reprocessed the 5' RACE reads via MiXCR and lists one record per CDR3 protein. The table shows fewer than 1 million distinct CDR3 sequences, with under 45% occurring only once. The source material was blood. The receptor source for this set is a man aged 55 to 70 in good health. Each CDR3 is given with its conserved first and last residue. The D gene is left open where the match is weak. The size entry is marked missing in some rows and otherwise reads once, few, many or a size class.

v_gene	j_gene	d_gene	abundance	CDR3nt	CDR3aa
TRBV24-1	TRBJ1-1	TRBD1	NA	TGTGCCACCAGTGAATGGGGGACAGGGGGGACTGAAGCTTTCTTT	CATSEWGTGGTEAFF
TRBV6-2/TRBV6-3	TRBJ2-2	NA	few	TGTGCCAGCAGTTCAAACCTGAACACCGGGGAGCTGTTTTTT	CASSSNLNTGELFF
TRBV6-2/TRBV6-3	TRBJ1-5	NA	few	TGTGCCAGCAGTTACTCTCGGGGTAATCAGCCCCAGCATTTT	CASSYSRGNQPQHF
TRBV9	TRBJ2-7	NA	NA	TGTGCCAGCAGCGTAAAAAGCGGCTACAATGAGCAGTACTTC	CASSVKSGYNEQYF
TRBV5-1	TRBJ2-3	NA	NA	TGCGCCAGCAGCTTTCGACAGCCTAGCACAGATACGCAGTATTTT	CASSFRQPSTDTQYF
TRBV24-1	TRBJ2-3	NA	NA	TGTGCCACCAGTGACCCAGCGCAAGGCGCAGATACGCAGTATTTT	CATSDPAQGADTQYF
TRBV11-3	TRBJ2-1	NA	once	TGTGCCAGCAGCGTAGAGACAGGCCAAGCCCTGTTCTTC	CASSVETGQALFF
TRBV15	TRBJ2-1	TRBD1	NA	TGTGCCACCAGCAGAGTGACAGGGGCCGGCAATGAGCAGTTCTTC	CATSRVTGAGNEQFF
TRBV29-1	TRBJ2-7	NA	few	TGCAGCGTTGAACGGGGAAACTCCTACAATGAGCAGTACTTC	CSVERGNSYNEQYF
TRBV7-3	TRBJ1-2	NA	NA	TGTGCCAGCAGCCGACAAGATGGAGATGGCTACACCTTC	CASSRQDGDGYTF
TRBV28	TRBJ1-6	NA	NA	TGTGCCAGCAGTTTCACTCCTCGGGGCAATTCACCCCTCCACTTT	CASSFTPRGNSPLHF
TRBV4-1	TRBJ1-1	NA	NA	TGCGCCAGCAGCCAAGTCGAGAACACTGAAGCTTTCTTT	CASSQVENTEAFF
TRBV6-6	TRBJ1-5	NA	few	TGTGCCAGCAGTCCTTTTGGGGAGACTCCCGAGCATTTT	CASSPFGETPEHF
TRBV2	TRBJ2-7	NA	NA	TGTGCCAGCACTCGAAGTACAGAAGTTCCCGACGAGCAGTACTTC	CASTRSTEVPDEQYF
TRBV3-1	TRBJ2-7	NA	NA	TGTGCCAGCAGCCAATTTACGGACGGCTTCTACGAGCAGTACTTC	CASSQFTDGFYEQYF
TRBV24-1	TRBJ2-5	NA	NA	TGTGCCACCAGTGACTACGGACTACAGGCCTTACAAGAGACCCAGTACTTC	CATSDYGLQALQETQYF
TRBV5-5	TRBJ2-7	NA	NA	TGTGCCAGCAGCTGGGGCCCGGCGAGCTCCTACGAGCAGTACTTC	CASSWGPASSYEQYF
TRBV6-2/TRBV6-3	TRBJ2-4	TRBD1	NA	TGTGCCAGCAGTTCGACAGGGCCCCATGTCATTCAGTACTTC	CASSSTGPHVIQYF
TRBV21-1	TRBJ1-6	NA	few	TGTGCCAGCAGCCCCAGTGGGGGCGTTAATTCACCCCTCCACTTT	CASSPSGGVNSPLHF
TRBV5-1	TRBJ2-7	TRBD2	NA	TGCGCCAGCAGCCCGCGGTCTAGCGGTACCTACGAGCAGTACTTC	CASSPRSSGTYEQYF
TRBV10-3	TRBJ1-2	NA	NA	TGTGCCATCAGTGAGTCGGACTATGGCTACACCTTC	CAISESDYGYTF
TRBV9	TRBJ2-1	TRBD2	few	TGTGCCAGCAGCCCCGTGGGACTAGCGGGGGGAAGTTACAATGAGCAGTTCTTC	CASSPVGLAGGSYNEQFF
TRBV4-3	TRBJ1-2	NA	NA	TGCGCCAGCAGCCAATGGGGGGGACACGCTGGCTACACCTTC	CASSQWGGHAGYTF
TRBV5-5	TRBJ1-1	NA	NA	TGTGCCAGCAGCTTTTCAGGGAGTCCTGAAGCTTTCTTT	CASSFSGSPEAFF
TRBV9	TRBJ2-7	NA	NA	TGTGCCAGCAGCGATGGGGGGTTGGCGCACGAGCAGTACTTC	CASSDGGLAHEQYF
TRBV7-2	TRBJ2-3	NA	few	TGTGCCAGCAGCAATACCAGAGCGCAAGATACGCAGTATTTT	CASSNTRAQDTQYF
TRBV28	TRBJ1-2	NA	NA	TGTGCCAGCAGTTCCCCGGGTGGGGGGACGTATGGCTACACCTTC	CASSSPGGGTYGYTF
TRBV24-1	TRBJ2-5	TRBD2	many	TGTGCCACCAGTGATTTCCGCGGGGGGGAAAGAGAGACCCAGTACTTC	CATSDFRGGERETQYF
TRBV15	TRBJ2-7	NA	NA	TGTGCCACCAGCAGTTTGCCTTCGCCGGACGGCGAGCAGTACTTC	CATSSLPSPDGEQYF
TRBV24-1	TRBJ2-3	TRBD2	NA	TGTGCCACCAGTAAGGGCGGGGGTGCAGATACGCAGTATTTT	CATSKGGGADTQYF
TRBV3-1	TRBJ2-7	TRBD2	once	TGTGCCAGCAGCCAAGATTTCGGACTAGCGGAATACGAGCAGTACTTC	CASSQDFGLAEYEQYF
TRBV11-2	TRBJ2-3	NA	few	TGTGCCAGCAGCTTAAATTCTGGTCAGAACACAGATACGCAGTATTTT	CASSLNSGQNTDTQYF
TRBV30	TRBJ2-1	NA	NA	TGTGCCTGGAGTGTAGGTGCTAGCTCCTACAATGAGCAGTTCTTC	CAWSVGASSYNEQFF
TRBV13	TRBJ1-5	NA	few	TGTGCCAGCAGCTTAGGATACGGTAATCAGCCCCAGCATTTT	CASSLGYGNQPQHF
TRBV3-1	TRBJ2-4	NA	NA	TGTGCCAGCAGCCACCAAGGAGAGCAGTACTTC	CASSHQGEQYF
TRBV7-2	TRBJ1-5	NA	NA	TGTGCCAGCAGATCGACAGGAAATCAGCCCCAGCATTTT	CASRSTGNQPQHF
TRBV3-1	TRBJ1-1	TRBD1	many	TGTGCCAGCAGCCATGGATCAGGGGGCGGTCTCACTGAAGCTTTCTTT	CASSHGSGGGLTEAFF
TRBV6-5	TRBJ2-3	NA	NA	TGTGCCAGCAGTCAAGCCCGGGCTAACACAGATACGCAGTATTTT	CASSQARANTDTQYF
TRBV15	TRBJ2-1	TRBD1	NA	TGTGCCACCAGCAGAGATGGGACGGCAGGGGGAATAAAGAATGAGCAGTTCTTC	CATSRDGTAGGIKNEQFF
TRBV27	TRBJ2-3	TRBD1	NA	TGTGCCAGCAGGGGACAGGTTAGCACAGATACGCAGTATTTT	CASRGQVSTDTQYF
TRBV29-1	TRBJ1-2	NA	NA	TGCAGCGTTGAAGTACAGAAAAACTATGGCTACACCTTC	CSVEVQKNYGYTF
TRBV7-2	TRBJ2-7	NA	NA	TGTGCCAGCAGCCTGGGGGTTGCCTACGAGCAGTACTTC	CASSLGVAYEQYF
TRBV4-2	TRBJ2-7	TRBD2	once	TGTGCCAGCAGCCCATCCAGGCGCGGGAGCTCCTACGAGCAGTACTTC	CASSPSRRGSSYEQYF
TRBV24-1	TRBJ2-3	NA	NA	TGTGCCACCAGTGACCGGGTAGATACGCAGTATTTT	CATSDRVDTQYF
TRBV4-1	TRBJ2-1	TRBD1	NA	TGCGCCAGCAGCCACCCGGACAGGGGGCTGGGTGAGCAGTTCTTC	CASSHPDRGLGEQFF
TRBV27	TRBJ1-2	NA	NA	TGTGCCAGCCGAAACCCCGGGACGGATAATGGCTACACCTTC	CASRNPGTDNGYTF
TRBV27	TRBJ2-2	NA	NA	TGTGCCAGCAGTTTTTGGGACACCGGGGAGCTGTTTTTT	CASSFWDTGELFF
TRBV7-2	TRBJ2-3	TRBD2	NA	TGTGCCAGCAGCTTAACCCCTTTAGCGGGGGGAACCACAGATACGCAGTATTTT	CASSLTPLAGGTTDTQYF
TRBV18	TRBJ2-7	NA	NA	TGTGCCAGCGCGAGGGGAAACTCCTACGAGCAGTACTTC	CASARGNSYEQYF
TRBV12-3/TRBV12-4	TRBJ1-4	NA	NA	TGTGCCAGCAGTTTTCTTGGCAGGGCTAATGAAAAACTGTTTTTT	CASSFLGRANEKLFF
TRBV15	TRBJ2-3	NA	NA	TGTGCCACCAGCAGAGATCGGGACGTTACAGATACGCAGTATTTT	CATSRDRDVTDTQYF
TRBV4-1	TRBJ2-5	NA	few	TGCGCCAGCAGCCAAGAACGAGAGACCCAGTACTTC	CASSQERETQYF
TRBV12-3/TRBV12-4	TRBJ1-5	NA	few	TGTGCCAGCAGTACGGGACAAGCTAATCAGCCCCAGCATTTT	CASSTGQANQPQHF
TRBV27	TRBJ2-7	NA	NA	TGTGCCAGCAGAGGATCGGGGGAAAGGAACGAGCAGTACTTC	CASRGSGERNEQYF
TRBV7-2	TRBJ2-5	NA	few	TGTGCCAGCAGCCCCCTCGGGACAAGGGAGACCCAGTACTTC	CASSPLGTRETQYF